Listed below are T cell receptor beta chains from one sample, sequenced in a study of T cells after yellow fever vaccination. Each CDR3 protein is one row after TCRdb ran MiXCR on the 5' RACE reads. The data show about 330,000 distinct CDR3 sequences, about 6.6% seen once. The source material was PBMCs, sampled about 49 days after the first yellow fever vaccination. The receptors stem from a man aged 18 to 30 who received the YFV17D yellow fever vaccine. Each CDR3 is given with its conserved first and last residue. Each record gives: D gene, V gene, clone size, J gene, CDR3 protein, CDR3 DNA. The D gene is left open where the match is weak. The listing skips clone size in some rows; elsewhere it reads once, few, many or a size class.

D: TRBD1; V: TRBV6-2/TRBV6-3; size: NA; J: TRBJ1-1; CDR3: CASSYSLGQGSAEAFF; DNA: TGTGCCAGCAGTTACAGCCTGGGACAGGGCTCCGCTGAAGCTTTCTTT
D: TRBD1; V: TRBV9; size: few; J: TRBJ2-3; CDR3: CASSAPGQGVTDTQYF; DNA: TGTGCCAGCAGCGCCCCGGGACAGGGAGTCACAGATACGCAGTATTTT
D: NA; V: TRBV5-4; size: NA; J: TRBJ2-7; CDR3: CASSFSLAGAYYEQYF; DNA: TGTGCCAGCAGCTTTAGTCTCGCGGGGGCCTACTACGAGCAGTACTTC
D: NA; V: TRBV7-7; size: many; J: TRBJ2-3; CDR3: CASSLNEVSDTQYF; DNA: TGTGCCAGCAGCTTAAACGAGGTCTCAGATACGCAGTATTTT
D: TRBD2; V: TRBV5-1; size: NA; J: TRBJ2-5; CDR3: CASSAVGGLETQYF; DNA: TGCGCCAGCAGCGCCGTCGGGGGGTTAGAGACCCAGTACTTC
D: TRBD2; V: TRBV5-6; size: few; J: TRBJ2-3; CDR3: CASSSSAGGPRDTQYF; DNA: TGTGCCAGCAGCTCATCAGCGGGGGGCCCGAGGGATACGCAGTATTTT
D: TRBD2; V: TRBV20-1; size: few; J: TRBJ2-7; CDR3: CSARDHRGGAYEQYF; DNA: TGCAGTGCTAGAGATCACCGCGGGGGGGCCTACGAGCAGTACTTC
D: NA; V: TRBV7-9; size: many; J: TRBJ2-1; CDR3: CASSIFDNNEQFF; DNA: TGTGCCAGCAGCATATTCGACAACAATGAGCAGTTCTTC
D: TRBD2; V: TRBV23-1; size: NA; J: TRBJ2-3; CDR3: CASSQFGAGLLSTDTQYF; DNA: TGCGCCAGCAGTCAATTTGGAGCGGGGTTACTCAGCACAGATACGCAGTATTTT
D: NA; V: TRBV6-2/TRBV6-3; size: NA; J: TRBJ1-1; CDR3: CASSYSPGENTEAFF; DNA: TGTGCCAGCAGTTACTCGCCAGGAGAGAACACTGAAGCTTTCTTT
D: NA; V: TRBV27; size: NA; J: TRBJ2-1; CDR3: CASSPRTGHEQFF; DNA: TGTGCCAGCAGTCCAAGGACCGGTCATGAGCAGTTCTTC
D: NA; V: TRBV28; size: few; J: TRBJ1-4; CDR3: CASSLAGEEEKLFF; DNA: TGTGCCAGCAGTTTAGCAGGGGAGGAAGAAAAACTGTTTTTT
D: TRBD1; V: TRBV6-5; size: few; J: TRBJ2-7; CDR3: CASSYSSGDRASYEQYF; DNA: TGTGCCAGCAGTTACTCGAGTGGTGACAGGGCGTCCTACGAGCAGTACTTC
D: TRBD2; V: TRBV4-3; size: many; J: TRBJ2-1; CDR3: CASSTEAGGSYNEQFF; DNA: TGCGCCAGCAGCACAGAAGCGGGGGGCTCCTACAATGAGCAGTTCTTC
D: NA; V: TRBV12-3/TRBV12-4; size: many; J: TRBJ2-7; CDR3: CASSFQRYEQYF; DNA: TGTGCCAGCAGTTTTCAAAGATACGAGCAGTACTTC
D: TRBD2; V: TRBV5-1; size: few; J: TRBJ2-5; CDR3: CASGPSLAGGETQYF; DNA: TGCGCCAGCGGACCATCGCTAGCGGGGGGAGAGACCCAGTACTTC
D: NA; V: TRBV6-2/TRBV6-3; size: NA; J: TRBJ2-1; CDR3: CASSYGVEQFF; DNA: TGTGCCAGCAGTTACGGGGTAGAGCAGTTCTTC
D: NA; V: TRBV12-3/TRBV12-4; size: few; J: TRBJ2-1; CDR3: CASSPRGPGNEQFF; DNA: TGTGCCAGCAGTCCCCGGGGTCCCGGGAATGAGCAGTTCTTC
D: TRBD2; V: TRBV20-1; size: few; J: TRBJ2-1; CDR3: CSATERGGLREQFF; DNA: TGCAGTGCCACCGAGCGGGGGGGCTTGCGTGAGCAGTTCTTC
D: TRBD1; V: TRBV27; size: few; J: TRBJ1-2; CDR3: CASSPWDRGYGYTF; DNA: TGTGCCAGCAGTCCCTGGGACAGGGGATATGGCTACACCTTC
D: TRBD2; V: TRBV7-2; size: NA; J: TRBJ2-5; CDR3: CASSLTSGALQETQYF; DNA: TGTGCCAGCAGTCTGACTAGCGGGGCTCTACAAGAGACCCAGTACTTC
D: TRBD1; V: TRBV7-2; size: NA; J: TRBJ2-4; CDR3: CASSPQAGQGNIQYF; DNA: TGTGCCAGCAGTCCCCAGGCCGGACAGGGAAACATTCAGTACTTC
D: TRBD2; V: TRBV7-8; size: NA; J: TRBJ2-1; CDR3: CASSAVGTTWGNEQFF; DNA: TGTGCCAGCAGCGCGGTCGGGACTACTTGGGGCAATGAGCAGTTCTTC
D: NA; V: TRBV14; size: few; J: TRBJ1-4; CDR3: CASSTRQEGKLFF; DNA: TGTGCCAGCAGCACCCGACAGGAGGGAAAACTGTTTTTT
D: NA; V: TRBV7-3; size: few; J: TRBJ2-1; CDR3: CASSLIWRGEQFF; DNA: TGTGCCAGCAGCTTAATCTGGCGCGGTGAGCAGTTCTTC
D: TRBD1; V: TRBV5-1; size: many; J: TRBJ1-6; CDR3: CASSSGTVNSPLHF; DNA: TGCGCCAGCAGCTCAGGGACAGTGAATTCACCCCTCCACTTT
D: NA; V: TRBV6-2/TRBV6-3; size: NA; J: TRBJ1-4; CDR3: CASSPSFEEKLFF; DNA: TGTGCCAGCAGTCCATCGTTTGAGGAAAAACTGTTTTTT
D: TRBD2; V: TRBV11-2; size: few; J: TRBJ2-1; CDR3: CASSKAGGSSYNEQFF; DNA: TGTGCCAGCAGCAAAGCGGGGGGTAGTTCCTACAATGAGCAGTTCTTC
D: NA; V: TRBV12-3/TRBV12-4; size: few; J: TRBJ1-1; CDR3: CASSLAPNRAEAFF; DNA: TGTGCCAGCAGTTTAGCGCCCAACCGGGCTGAAGCTTTCTTT
D: NA; V: TRBV20-1; size: few; J: TRBJ1-6; CDR3: CSAKRAADNSPLHF; DNA: TGCAGTGCTAAGCGGGCCGCGGATAATTCACCCCTCCACTTT
D: TRBD2; V: TRBV7-8; size: NA; J: TRBJ2-3; CDR3: CASSRRTSGGDSTDTQYF; DNA: TGTGCCAGCAGCCGGCGGACTAGCGGGGGGGACAGCACAGATACGCAGTATTTT
D: TRBD2; V: TRBV6-6; size: few; J: TRBJ2-5; CDR3: CASGGGVGETQYF; DNA: TGTGCCAGCGGGGGAGGGGTTGGAGAGACCCAGTACTTC
D: TRBD1; V: TRBV19; size: NA; J: TRBJ2-5; CDR3: CASSSADRGETQYF; DNA: TGTGCCAGTAGTTCCGCCGACAGGGGAGAGACCCAGTACTTC
D: TRBD1; V: TRBV6-2/TRBV6-3; size: few; J: TRBJ2-6; CDR3: CASSGRGYRSGANVLTF; DNA: TGTGCCAGCAGTGGCAGGGGGTACAGATCTGGGGCCAACGTCCTGACTTTC
D: NA; V: TRBV4-1; size: few; J: TRBJ1-1; CDR3: CASSQDRRNTEAFF; DNA: TGCGCCAGCAGCCAAGATCGCCGGAACACTGAAGCTTTCTTT
D: NA; V: TRBV5-1; size: many; J: TRBJ2-2; CDR3: CASSLWGDTGELFF; DNA: TGCGCCAGCAGCTTGTGGGGTGACACCGGGGAGCTGTTTTTT
D: NA; V: TRBV14; size: few; J: TRBJ1-1; CDR3: CASSQGWAPEAFF; DNA: TGTGCCAGCAGCCAAGGTTGGGCTCCTGAAGCTTTCTTT
D: TRBD1; V: TRBV5-8; size: NA; J: TRBJ2-2; CDR3: CASSDDPLRGRTGELFF; DNA: TGTGCCAGCAGCGATGATCCTTTAAGGGGGCGGACCGGGGAGCTGTTTTTT
D: TRBD1; V: TRBV24-1; size: NA; J: TRBJ2-4; CDR3: CATSVYRGRAKNIQYF; DNA: TGTGCCACCAGTGTCTACAGGGGCAGAGCCAAAAACATTCAGTACTTC
D: NA; V: TRBV5-1; size: many; J: TRBJ2-5; CDR3: CASSLGVDQETQYF; DNA: TGCGCCAGCAGCTTGGGAGTCGACCAAGAGACCCAGTACTTC
D: TRBD1; V: TRBV6-1; size: many; J: TRBJ1-5; CDR3: CASRNGQGLVYQPQHF; DNA: TGTGCCAGCAGAAACGGACAGGGACTAGTTTATCAGCCCCAGCATTTT
D: NA; V: TRBV30; size: many; J: TRBJ2-7; CDR3: CAWSKGSTYEQYF; DNA: TGTGCCTGGAGTAAAGGGAGCACCTACGAGCAGTACTTC
D: NA; V: TRBV12-3/TRBV12-4; size: few; J: TRBJ2-1; CDR3: CASSLSAGANEQFF; DNA: TGTGCCAGCAGTTTATCGGCGGGGGCGAATGAGCAGTTCTTC
D: TRBD1; V: TRBV12-3/TRBV12-4; size: NA; J: TRBJ1-2; CDR3: CASSGQARGEGYTF; DNA: TGTGCCAGCAGCGGACAGGCGCGAGGGGAGGGCTACACCTTC
D: TRBD2; V: TRBV30; size: few; J: TRBJ2-5; CDR3: CAWSFLRTSGAWGETQYF; DNA: TGTGCCTGGAGTTTCCTTCGGACTAGCGGGGCTTGGGGAGAGACCCAGTACTTC
D: NA; V: TRBV4-1; size: NA; J: TRBJ2-7; CDR3: CASSPGGSSYEQYF; DNA: TGCGCCAGCAGCCCAGGGGGGAGCTCCTACGAGCAGTACTTC
D: NA; V: TRBV7-2; size: many; J: TRBJ2-1; CDR3: CASSFSSIEQFF; DNA: TGTGCCAGCAGCTTTAGCAGTATTGAGCAGTTCTTC
D: TRBD1; V: TRBV20-1; size: NA; J: TRBJ2-7; CDR3: CSATQGAPYEQYF; DNA: TGCAGTGCTACACAGGGGGCTCCCTACGAGCAGTACTTC
D: NA; V: TRBV6-2/TRBV6-3; size: NA; J: TRBJ2-7; CDR3: CASSYFAGNHEQYF; DNA: TGTGCCAGCAGTTACTTCGCAGGGAACCACGAGCAGTACTTC
D: NA; V: TRBV5-1; size: few; J: TRBJ1-1; CDR3: CASSSGTDSGAEAFF; DNA: TGCGCCAGCAGCTCAGGGACGGACTCTGGGGCTGAAGCTTTCTTT
D: NA; V: TRBV11-2; size: many; J: TRBJ2-2; CDR3: CASSFQGTGELFF; DNA: TGTGCCAGCAGCTTTCAAGGCACCGGGGAGCTGTTTTTT
D: NA; V: TRBV6-5; size: NA; J: TRBJ2-7; CDR3: CASSYGQGTSYEQYF; DNA: TGTGCCAGCAGTTACGGGCAGGGTACCTCCTACGAGCAGTACTTC
D: NA; V: TRBV7-2; size: few; J: TRBJ1-4; CDR3: CASSLAMGRAPGEKLFF; DNA: TGTGCCAGCAGCTTAGCGATGGGGAGAGCACCCGGGGAAAAACTGTTTTTT
D: NA; V: TRBV19; size: NA; J: TRBJ1-2; CDR3: CASSMDRDYGYTF; DNA: TGTGCCAGTAGTATGGACAGAGACTATGGCTACACCTTC
D: NA; V: TRBV7-9; size: many; J: TRBJ1-1; CDR3: CASSWRTEAFF; DNA: TGTGCCAGCAGCTGGAGAACTGAAGCTTTCTTT
D: NA; V: TRBV30; size: NA; J: TRBJ2-7; CDR3: CAWTQVTYEQYF; DNA: TGTGCCTGGACGCAGGTGACATACGAGCAGTACTTC